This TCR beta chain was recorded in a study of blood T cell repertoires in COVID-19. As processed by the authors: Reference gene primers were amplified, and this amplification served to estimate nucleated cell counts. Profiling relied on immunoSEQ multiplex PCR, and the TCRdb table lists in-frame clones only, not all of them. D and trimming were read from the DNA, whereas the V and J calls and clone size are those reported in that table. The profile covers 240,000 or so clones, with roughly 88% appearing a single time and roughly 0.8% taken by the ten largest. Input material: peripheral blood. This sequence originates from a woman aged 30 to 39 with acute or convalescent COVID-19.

The CDR3 nucleotides read TGCGCCAGCAGCGGACTAGCATCCAATGAGCAGTTCTTC. Its translation is CASSGLASNEQFF. The gene calls are TRBV4-1 and TRBJ2-1; TRBD2 matches at 8 bases. In germline, CDR1 is MGHRA, CDR2 YSYEKL. Unmatched junction bases numbered 3, after V lost 5 bases and J lost 6 bases. The CDR3 loop spans 13 amino acids.